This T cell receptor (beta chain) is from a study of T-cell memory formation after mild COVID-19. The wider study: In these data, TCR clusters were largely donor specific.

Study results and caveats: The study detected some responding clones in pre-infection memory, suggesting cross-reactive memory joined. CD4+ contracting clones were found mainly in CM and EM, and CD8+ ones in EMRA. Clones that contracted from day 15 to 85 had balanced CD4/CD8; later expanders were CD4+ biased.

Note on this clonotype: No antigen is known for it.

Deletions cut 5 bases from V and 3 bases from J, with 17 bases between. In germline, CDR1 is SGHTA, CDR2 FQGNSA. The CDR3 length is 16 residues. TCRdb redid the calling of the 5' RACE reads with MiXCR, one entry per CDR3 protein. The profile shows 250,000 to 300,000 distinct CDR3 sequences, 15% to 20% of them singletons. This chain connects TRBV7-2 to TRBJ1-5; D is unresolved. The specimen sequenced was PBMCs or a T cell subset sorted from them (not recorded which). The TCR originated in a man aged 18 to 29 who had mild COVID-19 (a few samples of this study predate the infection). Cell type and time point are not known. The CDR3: CASSLSDLRVNQPQHF. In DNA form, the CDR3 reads TGTGCCAGCAGCCTATCCGACCTTCGGGTCAATCAGCCCCAGCATTTT.